This paragraph covers one TCR beta chain sequence. This clone was counted once. Its antigen is not yet known. No much larger clonotype is one base removed from it; base qualities were not supplied. V and J lose 10 bases and 4 bases, and a span of 13 bases separates them. The CDR3 has 13 amino acids, counting the end cysteine and phenylalanine. The DNA shown is the 39-base CDR3, in frame from base 1. Per the germline V gene, KGHDR is the CDR1 and SFDVKD is the CDR2. The immunoSEQ Assay, a bias-controlled multiplex PCR, was used to amplify TCRbeta CDR3 regions from genomic DNA. Processing in the source paper ran as follows. The number of nucleated cells in each sample was estimated by amplification of reference gene primers within the assay. Sequence reads were collapsed and filtered to measure the absolute abundance of every unique TCRbeta CDR3 rearrangement. For each sample, productive Simpson clonality was calculated as the square root of Simpson's diversity index over productive rearrangements. TCRdb retrieved this table from immuneACCESS and kept in-frame rearrangements only. Not all clones are present; in checked studies, unresolved V genes account for under half, and no reason is known for the remainder. V and J calls and clone size are copied from that table; D and trimming were computed from the DNA. Here the sample has a few hundred thousand clones; about four fifths occur a single time. The top ten constitute more than 1.5% of the sample.

This entry belongs to a study of blood T cell repertoires in COVID-19 (TCRdb year 2020). Study-wide context: Samples from collaborators originated in the United States, Italy and Spain and spanned both the acute and convalescent phases of COVID-19. The prospective study material was composed of cDNA or gDNA derived from T cells, B-cell-depleted T cells, or PBMCs. The dataset comprised deeply sampled blood TCRbeta repertoires from subjects exposed to, actively infected with, or recovered from COVID-19. A freely available public database, intended as a resource for researchers studying the immune response to SARS-CoV-2, is where the repertoires were released. Samples were obtained from the ongoing ImmuneRACE study (first 160 participants) and from some 1,200 subjects provided by 6 global collaborators. Nearly every sample came with metadata listing a de-identified subject ID, COVID-19 status, age in years and sex. Where HLA class I and class II types were available, the types were taken from metadata supplied by the sample provider, not from assay-based typing.

Study-level results and caveats: The amount of clinical and demographic metadata varied by source and participant and was provided uncurated.

A second Seattle source provided samples from volunteer blood donors who had recovered from COVID-19. Collaborating institutions collected whole blood in K2EDTA tubes following their own protocols. Collaborator samples were shipped for TCRbeta analysis as frozen whole blood, isolated PBMCs, or DNA extracted from either sample type. This sequence originates from a woman aged 40 to 50 who had recovered from COVID-19. The chain links TRBV24-1 with TRBJ2-1; the D gene is unclear. The sample consisted of peripheral blood. The CDR3 protein is CATPLDIYNEQFF. In nucleotide form, the sequence is TGTGCCACTCCCCTCGACATTTACAATGAGCAGTTCTTC.